What follows is one TCR beta chain and its context. This CDR3 contains 15 residues. In germline, CDR1 is SNHLY, CDR2 FYNNEI. V gave up 3 bases and J gave up 6 bases, with 15 bases separating them. Method: immunoSEQ multiplex PCR; TCRdb's copy keeps in-frame clones and lacks some. This table holds roughly 86,000 clones, 80% to 95% found once. This sample stems from a study of human versus mouse CDR3 diversity and MHC coevolution. Naive CD4 T cells were sorted as CD45RO-negative, CD62L-positive. The chain joins TRBV2 to TRBJ1-5; D might be TRBD1 (5 bases). The clonotype was recovered from a person aged 30 to 69 in good health. Specimen: naive CD4+ T cells from blood. Subset reported: CD45RO-negative CD62L-positive naive CD4 T cells. The CDR3 coding sequence is TGTGCCAGCAGTGAGCCTGGGGCGCCCGGTCAGCCCCAGCATTTT. Its protein is CASSEPGAPGQPQHF.